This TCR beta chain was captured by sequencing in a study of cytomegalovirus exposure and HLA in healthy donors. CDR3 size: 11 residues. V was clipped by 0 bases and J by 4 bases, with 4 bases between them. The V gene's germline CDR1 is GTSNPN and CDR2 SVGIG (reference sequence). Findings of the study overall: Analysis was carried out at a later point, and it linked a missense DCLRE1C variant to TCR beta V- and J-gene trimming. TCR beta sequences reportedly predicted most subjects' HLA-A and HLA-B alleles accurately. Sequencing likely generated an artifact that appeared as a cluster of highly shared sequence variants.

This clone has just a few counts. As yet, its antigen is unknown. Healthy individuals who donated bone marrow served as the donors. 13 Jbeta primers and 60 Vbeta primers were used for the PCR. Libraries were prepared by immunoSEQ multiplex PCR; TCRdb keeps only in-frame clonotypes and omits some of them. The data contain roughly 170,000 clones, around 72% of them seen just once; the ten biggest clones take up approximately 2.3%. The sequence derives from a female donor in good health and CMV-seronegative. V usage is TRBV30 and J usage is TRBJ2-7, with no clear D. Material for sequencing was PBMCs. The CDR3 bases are TGTGCCTGGAGTGTAACATACGAGCAGTACTTC. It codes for CAWSVTYEQYF.